The 32 T cell receptor beta chains below come from one sample, sequenced in a study of human T cells and chemical hapten exposure (dated by TCRdb to the early 2020s). Library creation used RACE. TCRdb shows the sequencer as NextSeq 500. In-frame beta chains were kept once TCRdb had trimmed the public reads at Q25 with fastp and called clones with MiXCR. Identical CDR3 proteins give one entry, which carries the most common genes and DNA. This sample has tens of thousands of distinct CDR3 sequences in its table, and around a tenth of those were observed once. In total, the top ten clones hold 25% to 35% of the sample. The sample's time point label, in plain terms: pre-sensitization, week 0. The treatment or condition label corresponds to: therapeutic diphenylcyclopropenone sensitization with weekly scalp DPC. Total RNA was extracted from unfractionated whole blood that had been collected in Tempus Blood RNA tubes.

Sequences were derived from whole blood, sampled in connection with sensitization to the hapten diphenylcyclopropenone (DPC). The source of these receptors is a man over 45 with alopecia areata. Some clones in this sample may be carry-over from other donors' samples.

The chain uses TRBV28 and TRBJ2-1, with D maybe TRBD2 (5 bases). Germline loops: CDR1 MDHEN, CDR2 SYDVKM. With 5 bases removed from V and 6 bases from J, the gap between germline ends came to 8 bases. The CDR3 extends over 12 amino acids. Here the CDR3 reads CASSGLTNEQFF. CDR3 DNA sequence: TGTGCCAGCAGTGGACTCACCAATGAGCAGTTCTTC.

The table lists this clonotype with many counts. J is TRBJ2-7 and V is TRBV27; 10 bases agree with TRBD2. Looked up from germline, CDR1 is MNHEY and CDR2 is SMNVEV (reference sequence). This CDR3 has 14 residues. The junction had 7 bases not matched to a gene; V was cut back by 2 bases and J by 9 bases. The CDR3 DNA is TGTGCCAGCAGTTTACTAGCGGGAGTTTTAGTGCAGTACTTC. It translates to CASSLLAGVLVQYF.

This clonotype was seen many times. V usage is TRBV6-1 and J usage is TRBJ2-5; D perhaps matches TRBD1 (6 bases). Germline CDR1 is MNHNS and CDR2 is SASEGT. Trimming left V 4 bases short and J 4 bases short, with 13 bases between. There are 14 residues in the CDR3. CDR3 residues: CASSGQALRETQYF. The CDR3 DNA is TGTGCCAGCAGTGGACAGGCTCTCAGAGAGACCCAGTACTTC.

This clonotype was recorded many times. An end of the junction differs from the germline gene, which may be a read error. The CDR3 reads CSVEGVLETQYF. CDR3 coding DNA: TGCAGCGTGGAAGGGGTGTTGGAGACCCAGTACTTC. The chain recombines TRBV29-1 with TRBJ2-5; TRBD1 is a possible D gene (5 bases). Per germline, CDR1 SQVTM and CDR2 ANQGSEA. CDR3 length: 12 residues.

J is TRBJ1-4 and V is TRBV27; TRBD1 is a possible D gene (5 bases). V lost 3 bases and J lost 2, with 10 bases in between. Germline assignment: CDR1 MNHEY and CDR2 SMNVEV (reference sequence). The CDR3 covers 15 residues. In nucleotides, the CDR3 is TGTGCCAGCAGTTTCCAGGGTAGGACTAATGAAAAACTGTTTTTT. Protein sequence: CASSFQGRTNEKLFF.

V is TRBV4-1 and J is TRBJ2-7; TRBD1 agrees at 8 bases. This CDR3 has 16 residues. The germline V gene encodes CDR1 MGHRA and CDR2 YSYEKL. J lost 5 bases, V lost 1 base, and 10 bases had no gene match. CDR3 amino acids: CASSQGLLQGGHEQYF. In nucleotides, the CDR3 is TGCGCCAGCAGCCAAGGCCTTTTACAGGGGGGCCACGAGCAGTACTTC.

This clonotype was found a few times. The rearrangement links TRBV11-1 to TRBJ2-3; perhaps TRBD2 as D (5 bases). V was pared by 3 bases and J by 7 bases, with 8 bases between. This CDR3 region has 12 residues. Germline V CDR1 and CDR2: SGHAT, FQDESV (reference sequence). This CDR3 is CASSFERNTQYF. Here the CDR3 DNA reads TGTGCCAGCAGCTTCGAGCGGAATACGCAGTATTTT.

This clonotype was found many times. The chain joins TRBV29-1 to TRBJ2-1; 7 nucleotides agree with TRBD2. Germline CDR1 and CDR2: SQVTM and ANQGSEA. The ends lost 5 bases at V and 1 base at J; junction bases unmatched: 5. The CDR3 spans 14 residues. This CDR3 is CSVREGQSYNEQFF. The CDR3 region has the DNA TGCAGCGTTAGGGAGGGCCAATCCTACAATGAGCAGTTCTTC.

This clonotype was recorded a few times. This chain links TRBV29-1 with TRBJ2-3; the D gene is possibly TRBD2 (5 bases). Trimming stripped 4 bases from V and 1 base from J, with 9 bases between. The CDR3 runs to 13 residues. Germline assignment: CDR1 SQVTM and CDR2 ANQGSEA. The CDR3 DNA follows: TGCAGCGTTGTAGCGACGGGCACAGATACGCAGTATTTT. It codes for CSVVATGTDTQYF.

This clonotype showed up many times. This chain's CDR3 is CASSPIEEQGARGAFF. The CDR3 nucleotides are TGTGCCAGCTCACCGATAGAGGAACAGGGGGCCCGTGGAGCTTTCTTT. The chain carries TRBV18 and TRBJ1-1, with 9 bases lining up with TRBD1. This CDR3 contains 16 residues. The ends lost 3 bases at V and 10 bases at J; junction bases unmatched: 15. Germline V gene sequence: CDR1 KGHSH, CDR2 LQKENI.

This clonotype was counted ten times or more. This sequence joins TRBV4-3 and TRBJ1-1; D possibly corresponds to TRBD1 (6 bases). The V end was cut by 4 bases, the J end by 2 bases, with 14 bases between. In germline, CDR1 is LGHNA, CDR2 YSLEER. The CDR3 spans 15 residues. The CDR3 DNA sequence: TGCGCCAGCAGCCTGACGTCCGGGACAAACACTGAAGCTTTCTTT. Translating it yields CASSLTSGTNTEAFF.

This clonotype was recorded at least ten times. This chain uses TRBV4-1 with TRBJ2-5, with TRBD2 as a possible D gene (6 bases). The CDR3 has 14 amino acids. The V end was cut by 0 bases, the J end by 5 bases, with 10 bases between. Germline lookup yields CDR1 MGHRA and CDR2 YSYEKL. The CDR3 bases are TGCGCCAGCAGCCAAGAGGAGGGGCGGGAGACCCAGTACTTC. Amino acid sequence: CASSQEEGRETQYF.

The sample holds many counts of this clonotype. This chain uses TRBV3-1 with TRBJ1-2, with 8 positions matching TRBD1. This CDR3 is 13 amino acids long. V was pared by 4 bases and J by 8 bases, with 6 bases of the junction left unmatched. Germline CDR1 LGHDT, CDR2 YNNKEL (reference sequence). DNA of the CDR3: TGTGCCAGCAGCCCGGACAGGGTGAGGGGCTACACCTTC. Its protein product is CASSPDRVRGYTF.

This clonotype was picked up a small number of times. This chain links TRBV29-1 with TRBJ2-1; tentatively, D is TRBD2 (5 bases). The CDR3 runs 11 residues. V lost 4 bases and J lost 7, with 8 bases in between. Germline V lookup: CDR1 SQVTM, CDR2 ANQGSEA. The CDR3, as DNA: TGCAGCGTTGGGGAGAGGAATGAGCAGTTCTTC. Translating it yields CSVGERNEQFF.

This clonotype was counted many times. This chain joins TRBV18 and TRBJ2-3, with D unresolved. This CDR3 is built from 13 residues. Between the trimmed V and J ends, which lost 3 bases and 5 bases, there was a span of 9 bases. Looked up from germline, CDR1 is KGHSH and CDR2 is LQKENI. Here the CDR3 DNA reads TGTGCCAGCTCACCTGGACCAGAAGATACGCAGTATTTT. Its translation is CASSPGPEDTQYF.

Many counts were recorded for this clonotype. V gene TRBV4-1 combines with J gene TRBJ2-7; 8 bases agree with TRBD2. V shed 1 base and J 3 bases; nucleotides not matched to a gene: 5. Per germline, CDR1 MGHRA and CDR2 YSYEKL. The length of the CDR3 is 15 residues. The CDR3 reads CASSQGPLADYEQYF. DNA of the CDR3: TGCGCCAGCAGCCAAGGCCCACTAGCGGACTACGAGCAGTACTTC.

This clonotype was observed at least ten times. This chain uses TRBV7-9 with TRBJ2-1; D unresolved. The CDR3 consists of 14 residues. Looked up from germline, CDR1 is SEHNR and CDR2 is FQNEAQ (reference sequence). V gave up 5 bases and J gave up 7 bases, with 15 bases separating them. The DNA of the CDR3 is TGTGCCAGCAGCAAGCTTATGTTGACGAATGAGCAGTTCTTC. Translation gives CASSKLMLTNEQFF. The variable domain in full, completed from reference TRBV7-9 and TRBJ2-1, reads DTGVSQNPRHKITKRGQNVTFRCDPISEHNRLYWYRQTLGQGPEFLTYFQNEAQLEKSRLLSDRFSAERPKGSFSTLEIQRTEQGDSAMYLCASSKLMLTNEQFFGPGTRLTVL.

At least ten counts were recorded for this clonotype. The chain links TRBV7-2 to TRBJ2-7; the D gene is possibly TRBD2 (7 bases). Germline loops: CDR1 SGHTA, CDR2 FQGNSA. The V end was cut by 6 bases, the J end by 6 bases, with 21 bases between. The length of the CDR3 is 15 residues. The CDR3 is CASSTQGGGVGEQYF. CDR3 in DNA: TGTGCCAGCAGTACCCAAGGGGGAGGGGTAGGCGAGCAGTACTTC.

This clonotype was seen only a few times. This chain joins TRBV28 and TRBJ1-1; D is possibly TRBD1 (5 bases). V was clipped by 6 bases and J by 4 bases, with 15 bases between them. The CDR3 sequence is 14 residues long. Germline V CDR1 and CDR2: MDHEN, SYDVKM. CDR3 bases: TGTGCCAGCAGACTACCACTGGGGACCACTGAAGCTTTCTTT. Protein: CASRLPLGTTEAFF.

This clonotype was recorded a few times. The rearrangement uses TRBV7-2 and TRBJ1-2; TRBD1 agrees at 8 bases. The CDR3 consists of 16 residues. Germline values: CDR1 SGHTA, CDR2 FQGNSA. V was clipped by 0 bases and J by 7 bases; unmatched bases: 10. CDR3 in amino acids: CASSLAPLTGAGGYTF. CDR3 nucleotides: TGTGCCAGCAGCTTAGCTCCCCTGACAGGGGCCGGTGGCTACACCTTC.

This clonotype appeared a few times. The chain couples TRBV6-1 to TRBJ2-5, with D tentatively TRBD1 (5 bases). The CDR3 sequence is 14 residues long. Trimming stripped 6 bases from V and 5 bases from J, with 16 bases between. CDR1 is MNHNS and CDR2 is SASEGT in the germline V gene. The DNA for the CDR3 is TGTGCCAGCAGCCGACCGACAGTTGGGGAGACCCAGTACTTC. This translates into CASSRPTVGETQYF.

This clonotype has a count of ten or more. The chain carries TRBV4-3 and TRBJ2-3, with 9 nucleotides matching TRBD2. From germline, CDR1 is LGHNA and CDR2 YSLEER. The V gene end was trimmed by 0 bases and the J gene end by 4 bases; junction bases not matched to a gene: 11. CDR3 size: 18 residues. CDR3 nucleotide sequence: TGCGCCAGCAGCCAAGATGCGGGTAGCGGGAGCCCACCAGATACGCAGTATTTT. Amino acids: CASSQDAGSGSPPDTQYF.

This clonotype was seen many times. The chain joins TRBV28 to TRBJ2-3; TRBD2 might be the D (7 bases). This CDR3 is 16 amino acids long. CDR1 is MDHEN and CDR2 is SYDVKM in the germline V gene. V lost 4 bases to trimming and J lost 2 bases, with 16 bases between them. The CDR3: CASSSRTRGSTDTQYF. The CDR3 DNA follows: TGTGCCAGCAGTTCCCGGACTAGGGGGTCCACAGATACGCAGTATTTT.

This clonotype was observed at least ten times. The rearrangement links TRBV20-1 to TRBJ2-1; TRBD2 is a possible D gene (5 bases). Deletions cut 1 base from V and 0 bases from J, with 13 bases between. Germline V gene lookup returns CDR1 DFQATT and CDR2 SNEGSKA (reference sequence). The CDR3 sequence is 16 residues long. The CDR3 sequence: CSARVLDSVSYNEQFF. For the CDR3, the DNA is TGCAGTGCTAGAGTTCTGGACTCCGTCTCCTACAATGAGCAGTTCTTC.

Ten or more counts support this clonotype. The genes are TRBV6-2 or TRBV6-3 and TRBJ2-1, with 10 nucleotides matching TRBD2. There are 19 residues in the CDR3. Germline loops: CDR1 MNHEY, CDR2 SVGEGT. Germline trimming cut 2 bases from V and 5 bases from J; bases unmatched to any gene: 15. The CDR3 DNA follows: TGTGCCAGCAGTTACCCACAGGGTACTAGCGGGACGTCCCACAATGAGCAGTTCTTC. This translates into CASSYPQGTSGTSHNEQFF.

This clonotype was found many times. V and J are TRBV15 and TRBJ2-1; D is possibly TRBD1 (5 bases). Germline V gives CDR1 LNHNV, CDR2 YYDKDF (reference sequence). The length of the CDR3 is 16 residues. V lost 0 bases to trimming and J lost 6 bases, with 15 bases between them. DNA of the CDR3: TGTGCCACCAGCAGAGATGGGGCAGGGATCGGCAATGAGCAGTTCTTC. Its translation: CATSRDGAGIGNEQFF.

The V and J genes are TRBV7-2 and TRBJ2-7; the D gene is possibly TRBD1 (6 bases). CDR1 and CDR2 from the germline V gene are SGHTA and FQGNSA. The CDR3 has 13 amino acids. V gave up 5 bases and J gave up 5 bases, with 13 bases separating them. The CDR3 DNA sequence: TGTGCCAGCAGCCCTCAGGGGCTCGACGAGCAGTACTTC. This encodes CASSPQGLDEQYF. The full variable domain, rest sourced from reference TRBV7-2 and TRBJ2-7, is GAGVSQSPSNKVTEKGKDVELRCDPISGHTALYWYRQSLGQGLEFLIYFQGNSAPDKSGLPSDRFSAERTGGSVSTLTIQRTQQEDSAVYLCASSPQGLDEQYFGPGTRLTVT.

This rearrangement joins TRBV20-1 to TRBJ2-1, with D perhaps assigned TRBD1 or TRBD2 (5 bases each). In germline, CDR1 is DFQATT, CDR2 SNEGSKA (reference sequence). V lost 5 bases to trimming and J lost 6 bases, with 11 bases between them. The CDR3 consists of 12 residues. The CDR3 sequence is CSAAGTTNEQFF. The DNA of the CDR3 is TGCAGTGCTGCCGGGACCACCAATGAGCAGTTCTTC.

This clonotype has more than one count but fewer than ten. The V and J genes are TRBV28 and TRBJ1-1; D might be TRBD1 (6 bases). The germline V gene has CDR1 MDHEN and CDR2 SYDVKM. V lost 5 bases, J lost 3 bases, and 13 bases lay in between. The length of the CDR3 is 14 residues. The CDR3 DNA reads as TGTGCCAGCAGTCCACAGGGTTTTTACACTGAAGCTTTCTTT. Its protein product is CASSPQGFYTEAFF. Complete variable domain (other parts from reference TRBV28 and TRBJ1-1): DVKVTQSSRYLVKRTGEKVFLECVQDMDHENMFWYRQDPGLGLRLIYFSYDVKMKEKGDIPEGYSVSREKKERFSLILESASTNQTSMYLCASSPQGFYTEAFFGQGTRLTVV.

This clonotype was seen more than once but under ten times. The V gene is TRBV18, the J gene TRBJ1-1; possible D gene TRBD1, 5 bases. V lost 3 bases and J lost 4, with 12 bases in between. Germline lookup yields CDR1 KGHSH and CDR2 LQKENI. The CDR3 has 14 amino acids. Written as DNA, the CDR3 is TGTGCCAGCTCACCCGACAGTTTAAGCACTGAAGCTTTCTTT. It encodes CASSPDSLSTEAFF.

The chain combines TRBV3-1 with TRBJ2-7; possible D gene TRBD2, 5 bases. Trimming shortened V by 0 bases and J by 6 bases, and 12 bases separated the two germline ends. The CDR3 is 14 amino acids. Germline V gene data show CDR1 as LGHDT and CDR2 as YNNKEL (reference sequence). CDR3 loop: CASSQEGTSGEQYF. The CDR3 DNA reads TGTGCCAGCAGCCAAGAGGGAACTAGTGGCGAGCAGTACTTC.

A few counts support this clonotype. V gene TRBV7-8 combines with J gene TRBJ2-5, with D uncertain. The germline V gene has CDR1 SGHVS and CDR2 FQNEAQ. The CDR3 is 13 residues long. V lost 5 bases and J 4 bases, leaving 11 bases between the germline ends. CDR3 DNA: TGTGCCAGCAGCCCGGGCGGTACAGAGACCCAGTACTTC. Amino acids: CASSPGGTETQYF.